Following are 12 T cell receptor beta chains from one sample sequenced in a study of blood T cell repertoires in COVID-19 (dated by TCRdb to the early 2020s). Preparation of the library involved the immunoSEQ multiplex PCR assay. The clones in this table, taken by TCRdb from immuneACCESS, are in-frame only. Not every clone is retained; where verified, under half of the shortfall comes from an unresolved V gene, and the cause of the rest is unknown. This sample gives some 130,000 clones in total; about 89% of them show up just once. The ten top clones hold roughly an eighth of the sample. The sample was peripheral blood. All receptors come from a woman between 65 and 79 years old with COVID-19, enrolled during active disease.

This chain links TRBV2 with TRBJ2-3, with 9 bases fitting TRBD2. The CDR3 covers 16 residues. J was trimmed by 1 base and V by 4 bases; bases with no gene match: 6. CDR1 and CDR2 from the germline V gene are SNHLY and FYNNEI. The CDR3 DNA is TGTGCCAGCAGTGCTTTTGAGCGGGGGGGCACAGATACGCAGTATTTT. Its protein product is CASSAFERGGTDTQYF.

The genes are TRBV5-4 and TRBJ1-6; D is perhaps TRBD1 (5 bases). The length of the CDR3 is 16 residues. Germline V gene sequence: CDR1 SGHNT, CDR2 YYREEE (reference sequence). Trimming left V 3 bases short and J 0 bases short, with 10 bases between. The CDR3 sequence is CASSSRQSSYNSPLHF. Written as DNA, the CDR3 is TGTGCCAGCAGCTCGCGACAGAGCTCCTATAATTCACCCCTCCACTTT.

This clone was recorded at least ten times. The chain links TRBV18 to TRBJ1-5; D not certain. V was shortened by 3 bases and J by 3 bases, with 12 bases between the two germline ends. The CDR3 sequence is 15 residues long. Germline CDR1 is KGHSH and CDR2 is LQKENI. CDR3 nucleotide sequence: TGTGCCAGCTCACCTTTTAACACCCCCAATCAGCCCCAGCATTTT. It is translated as CASSPFNTPNQPQHF. Combining the CDR3 with reference TRBV18 and TRBJ1-5 gives the whole variable domain NAGVMQNPRHLVRRRGQEARLRCSPMKGHSHVYWYRQLPEEGLKFMVYLQKENIIDESGMPKERFSAEFPKEGPSILRIQQVVRGDSAAYFCASSPFNTPNQPQHFGDGTRLSIL.

The chain couples TRBV19 to TRBJ1-2, with 8 bases identical to TRBD1. From germline, CDR1 is LNHDA and CDR2 SQIVND (reference sequence). This CDR3 spans 14 amino acids. Germline trimming cut 6 bases from V and 4 bases from J; bases unmatched to any gene: 7. Here the CDR3 reads CASSLGQGSYGYTF. DNA of the CDR3: TGTGCCAGTAGCCTCGGACAGGGATCCTATGGCTACACCTTC.

J is TRBJ1-2 and V is TRBV28; D not resolved. V gave up 8 bases and J gave up 6 bases, with 16 bases separating them. CDR1 and CDR2 (germline): MDHEN, SYDVKM. There are 13 residues in the CDR3. The CDR3 coding sequence is TGTGCCAGCCGGCAGGCTTCGGAAGATGGCTACACCTTC. Encoded protein: CASRQASEDGYTF.

This clone showed up just once. The chain carries TRBV6-5 and TRBJ1-6; no reliable D call. Germline V gene sequence: CDR1 MNHEY, CDR2 SVGAGI. Deletions cut 6 bases from V and 6 bases from J, with 9 bases between. CDR3 length: 13 amino acids. For the CDR3, the DNA is TGTGCCAGCAGCGCGGAGGGTAATTCACCCCTCCACTTT. It specifies CASSAEGNSPLHF.

This clone showed up just a few times. The rearrangement uses TRBV11-3 and TRBJ1-3; 8 nucleotides match TRBD1. From germline, CDR1 is SGHNT and CDR2 YENEEA. J lost 2 bases, V lost 4 bases, and 4 bases had no gene match. CDR3 length: 15 amino acids. Here the CDR3 reads CASSSRTGPGNTIYF. Written as DNA, the CDR3 is TGTGCCAGCAGCTCTCGGACAGGGCCTGGAAACACCATATATTTT.

This clone showed up just once. The chain joins TRBV7-2 to TRBJ1-2; D is perhaps TRBD1 (5 bases). Trimming removed 0 bases from V and 6 bases from J, with 20 bases in between. CDR3 length: 17 amino acids. CDR1 is SGHTA and CDR2 is FQGNSA in the germline V gene. Here the CDR3 reads CASSLAGSPGQQDGYTF. The CDR3 coding sequence is TGTGCCAGCAGCTTAGCCGGTTCTCCAGGGCAGCAGGATGGCTACACCTTC.

V and J are TRBV7-8 and TRBJ2-3; 13 nucleotides agree with TRBD2. The germline gives CDR1 SGHVS, CDR2 FQNEAQ. The CDR3 totals 19 residues. V trimming: 5 bases; J trimming: 0 bases; junction bases outside the gene matches: 11. The CDR3 loop is CASSRRTTSGGRSTDTQYF. Here the CDR3 DNA reads TGTGCCAGCAGCCGACGAACGACTAGCGGGGGGCGTAGCACAGATACGCAGTATTTT.

The chain carries TRBV27 and TRBJ1-1; no clear D gene. With 2 bases removed from V and 4 bases from J, the gap between germline ends came to 14 bases. The CDR3 length is 15 residues. Germline loops: CDR1 MNHEY, CDR2 SMNVEV (reference sequence). DNA for the CDR3: TGTGCCAGCAGTTTAGTGGGCGTCACCCGCACTGAAGCTTTCTTT. Translating gives CASSLVGVTRTEAFF.

This sequence joins TRBV29-1 and TRBJ2-3; 9 bases are shared with TRBD2. CDR1 is SQVTM and CDR2 is ANQGSEA in the germline V gene. The junction had 10 bases not matched to a gene; V was cut back by 7 bases and J by 2 bases. This CDR3 is 15 amino acids long. The CDR3, as DNA: TGCAGCGGGGGTGCGGGGGGGCCTTCCACAGATACGCAGTATTTT. Encoded protein: CSGGAGGPSTDTQYF.

The chain joins TRBV4-1 to TRBJ1-6; the D gene is possibly TRBD1 (6 bases). This CDR3 region has 16 residues. Germline V gene data show CDR1 as MGHRA and CDR2 as YSYEKL. With 6 bases removed from V and 6 bases from J, the gap between germline ends came to 18 bases. Here the CDR3 reads CASRLSGTSSNSPLHF. CDR3 bases: TGCGCCAGCAGACTTTCCGGGACAAGTAGTAATTCACCCCTCCACTTT.